Each of the 12 T cell receptor beta chains below was sequenced from the same sample in a study of blood T cell repertoires in COVID-19. Repertoires were generated with immunoSEQ multiplex PCR, while TCRdb's copy carries only in-frame clones and drops some. The table records about 170,000 clones, 83% of them present only once. The sequenced sample consisted of PBMCs or T cells enriched from blood (not recorded which). The source of these receptors is a woman in her forties or fifties in a cohort exposed to, infected with or recovered from COVID-19 (not recorded which).

This CDR3 reads CASSTGQGVQETQYF. The DNA for the CDR3 is TGTGCCAGTAGTACGGGACAGGGGGTCCAAGAGACCCAGTACTTC. This rearrangement joins TRBV19 to TRBJ2-5; 11 positions agree with TRBD1. The germline V gene has CDR1 LNHDA and CDR2 SQIVND (reference sequence). The trim removed 4 bases at V and 1 base at J, leaving 2 bases unmatched. The CDR3 spans 15 residues.

This rearrangement joins TRBV28 to TRBJ2-7, with 7 positions matching TRBD2. The CDR3 consists of 14 residues. Germline-derived CDR1 and CDR2 are MDHEN and SYDVKM. The V and J ends lost 8 bases and 0 bases, in that order; junction bases with no gene match: 7. DNA of the CDR3: TGTGCCAGCTCTTCGGGGGGACTCTCCTACGAGCAGTACTTC. This gives the protein CASSSGGLSYEQYF. Supplemented by reference TRBV28 and TRBJ2-7, the full variable domain reads DVKVTQSSRYLVKRTGEKVFLECVQDMDHENMFWYRQDPGLGLRLIYFSYDVKMKEKGDIPEGYSVSREKKERFSLILESASTNQTSMYLCASSSGGLSYEQYFGPGTRLTVT.

This rearrangement joins TRBV5-1 to TRBJ2-2; 10 bases match TRBD2. With V trimmed by 4 bases and J by 6 bases, 6 bases remained unmatched. The germline V gene has CDR1 SGHRS and CDR2 YFSETQ. The CDR3 is 15 residues long. The chain's CDR3 is CASSRLAGEPGELFF. The CDR3 coding sequence is TGCGCCAGCAGCAGGCTAGCGGGGGAGCCCGGGGAGCTGTTTTTT.

The V gene is TRBV9, the J gene TRBJ1-1; TRBD1 is a possible D gene (6 bases). V was clipped by 4 bases and J by 3 bases, with 16 bases between them. Looked up from germline, CDR1 is SGDLS and CDR2 is YYNGEE. The CDR3 length is 15 residues. The CDR3 is CASSLRPKGDTEAFF. As DNA, the CDR3 is TGTGCCAGCAGCCTTCGTCCGAAGGGGGACACTGAAGCTTTCTTT.

A single count supports this clone. This chain uses TRBV4-1 with TRBJ2-5; a weak D match, TRBD1 (5 bases). V was trimmed by 3 bases and J by 0 bases, leaving 11 bases between them. Germline V gives CDR1 MGHRA, CDR2 YSYEKL. The CDR3 has 15 residues. The CDR3 loop reads CASSQGPTDQETQYF. CDR3 coding DNA: TGCGCCAGCAGCCAGGGTCCGACAGACCAAGAGACCCAGTACTTC.

This clone was counted once. The chain has TRBV7-9 and TRBJ2-1; TRBD2 matches 10 bases. The CDR3 extends over 16 amino acids. The ends lost 5 bases at V and 4 bases at J; junction bases unmatched: 8. Germline CDR1 reads SEHNR; CDR2 reads FQNEAQ (reference sequence). The CDR3 loop is CASSRNVAGGYNEQFF. The DNA for the CDR3 is TGTGCCAGCAGCCGGAATGTAGCGGGAGGTTACAATGAGCAGTTCTTC.

The chain links TRBV11-3 to TRBJ1-1; the D is unclear. The CDR3 is 14 amino acids. CDR1 and CDR2 (germline): SGHNT, YENEEA. Trimming took 2 bases from V and 0 from J, leaving 7 bases between them. The CDR3 loop is CASSLSSVNTEAFF. DNA for the CDR3: TGTGCCAGCAGCTTATCGTCGGTGAACACTGAAGCTTTCTTT.

The rearrangement joins TRBV7-9 to TRBJ2-1; 9 bases are a match to TRBD2. The CDR3 runs to 15 residues. After removal of 5 bases from V and 9 bases from J, the junction contained 11 bases not matched to a gene. The germline V gene encodes CDR1 SEHNR and CDR2 FQNEAQ (reference sequence). CDR3 nucleotide sequence: TGTGCCAGCAGCCCACTCGGCGGGGGGGTGGCTGAGCAGTTCTTC. As protein: CASSPLGGGVAEQFF.

The V call is TRBV18, the J call TRBJ1-1; TRBD1 agrees at 12 bases. The V segment lost 5 bases and the J segment 6 bases; nucleotides outside the gene matches: 13. Germline lookup yields CDR1 KGHSH and CDR2 LQKENI. The CDR3 is made up of 17 amino acids. In DNA form, the CDR3 reads TGTGCCAGCTCAACCTCGGGACAGGGGGCCCCCACCCCTGAAGCTTTCTTT. Its protein is CASSTSGQGAPTPEAFF. Supplemented by reference TRBV18 and TRBJ1-1, the full variable domain reads NAGVMQNPRHLVRRRGQEARLRCSPMKGHSHVYWYRQLPEEGLKFMVYLQKENIIDESGMPKERFSAEFPKEGPSILRIQQVVRGDSAAYFCASSTSGQGAPTPEAFFGQGTRLTVV.

In DNA form, the CDR3 reads TGTGCCAGTAGTATCCGACAGACTAGCAATCAGCCCCAGCATTTT. Translation gives CASSIRQTSNQPQHF. The chain combines TRBV19 with TRBJ1-5; D possibly corresponds to TRBD1 (5 bases). CDR3 size: 15 residues. CDR1 and CDR2 (germline): LNHDA, SQIVND (reference sequence). V lost 3 bases to trimming and J lost 0 bases, with 9 bases between them.

The genes are TRBV19 and TRBJ1-2, with D possibly matching TRBD1 (6 bases). This CDR3 is 14 amino acids long. CDR1 and CDR2 (germline): LNHDA, SQIVND (reference sequence). V was trimmed by 3 bases and J by 4 bases, leaving 12 bases between them. The CDR3 spells CASSILGQSYGYTF. The CDR3 DNA is TGTGCCAGTAGTATTTTAGGACAGAGCTATGGCTACACCTTC.

The J gene is TRBJ2-5, the V gene TRBV12-5; 7 positions agree with TRBD2. The CDR3 length is 17 residues. V trimming: 11 bases; J trimming: 1 base; junction bases outside the gene matches: 19. The germline CDR1 and CDR2 sequences are LGHNT and FRNRAP. The CDR3 DNA reads as TGTGCTCGGGGTTGGGGGGGGAAGGGGCGGGGCCAAGAGACCCAGTACTTC. It encodes CARGWGGKGRGQETQYF.